The 9 T cell receptor beta chains listed next were all sequenced from one sample in a study of preoperative IRX-2 immunotherapy in early breast cancer. TCRdb's copy holds only in-frame clones and misses some; the assay was immunoSEQ multiplex PCR. The sample lists just over 25,000 clones; 75% to 90% were seen once. As to treatment: preoperative locoregional IRX-2 cytokine immunotherapy. The specimen comprised lymph node tissue, sampled after IRX-2 immunotherapy. These receptors were obtained from a human donor with breast cancer.

J is TRBJ1-5 and V is TRBV18, with 9 positions matching TRBD1. This CDR3 contains 14 residues. Looked up from germline, CDR1 is KGHSH and CDR2 is LQKENI. Trimming cost V 6 bases and J 5 bases; bases outside gene matches: 5. Written as DNA, the CDR3 is TGTGCCAGCTCCGGGGACAGGGTGGATCAGCCCCAGCATTTT. This encodes CASSGDRVDQPQHF. The whole variable domain, filled in from reference TRBV18 and TRBJ1-5, reads NAGVMQNPRHLVRRRGQEARLRCSPMKGHSHVYWYRQLPEEGLKFMVYLQKENIIDESGMPKERFSAEFPKEGPSILRIQQVVRGDSAAYFCASSGDRVDQPQHFGDGTRLSIL.

This chain connects TRBV29-1 to TRBJ2-7, with D perhaps TRBD1 or TRBD2 (6 bases each). This CDR3 is built from 14 residues. Germline CDR1 reads SQVTM; CDR2 reads ANQGSEA. With 4 bases removed from V and 5 bases from J, the gap between germline ends came to 18 bases. The chain's CDR3 is CSVVKGGSPHEQYF. CDR3 nucleotide sequence: TGCAGCGTTGTTAAGGGGGGCTCCCCGCACGAGCAGTACTTC.

The chain combines TRBV6-1 with TRBJ1-3, with no clear D. This CDR3 is built from 15 residues. The germline gives CDR1 MNHNS, CDR2 SASEGT. The germline V and J ends were trimmed by 1 base and 0 bases, with 7 bases remaining between them. CDR3 coding DNA: TGTGCCAGCAGTGAAGTTGGCCCCTCTGGAAACACCATATATTTT. This translates into CASSEVGPSGNTIYF.

The chain combines TRBV6-8 with TRBJ1-2; 7 bases map to TRBD1. V gave up 2 bases and J gave up 10 bases; unmatched junction bases: 7. Germline assignment: CDR1 MNHGY and CDR2 SAAAGT. CDR3 length equals 13 residues. The DNA of the CDR3 is TGTGCCAGCAGTTACACACAGGGGACTGACTACACCTTC. Protein sequence: CASSYTQGTDYTF.

The rearrangement links TRBV6-8 to TRBJ2-6, with 9 nucleotides matching TRBD1. Losses at the gene ends were 5 bases for V and 2 bases for J; bases not matched to a gene: 13. Germline V CDR1 and CDR2: MNHGY, SAAAGT. The CDR3 spans 19 residues. CDR3 protein: CASSPAGQGFSAGANVLTF. The CDR3 DNA reads as TGTGCCAGCAGTCCGGCGGGACAGGGTTTCTCGGCTGGGGCCAACGTCCTGACTTTC.

This chain joins TRBV18 and TRBJ2-7, with 7 bases matching TRBD1. With V trimmed by 3 bases and J by 0 bases, 2 bases remained unmatched. The CDR3 extends over 14 amino acids. Germline assignment: CDR1 KGHSH and CDR2 LQKENI. CDR3 in amino acids: CASSPRDSSYEQYF. Written as DNA, the CDR3 is TGTGCCAGCTCACCTAGGGACAGCTCCTACGAGCAGTACTTC. Full variable domain (rest looked up from reference TRBV18 and TRBJ2-7): NAGVMQNPRHLVRRRGQEARLRCSPMKGHSHVYWYRQLPEEGLKFMVYLQKENIIDESGMPKERFSAEFPKEGPSILRIQQVVRGDSAAYFCASSPRDSSYEQYFGPGTRLTVT.

This clone has only one observation. The chain employs TRBV11-3 and TRBJ2-7, with 9 bases identical to TRBD2. The germline CDR1 and CDR2 sequences are SGHNT and YENEEA. The length of the CDR3 is 15 residues. With V trimmed by 3 bases and J by 0 bases, 3 bases remained unmatched. The CDR3 sequence is CASSFSGGSSYEQYF. The DNA of the CDR3 is TGTGCCAGCAGCTTCAGCGGGGGGTCCTCCTACGAGCAGTACTTC.

The chain uses TRBV5-1 and TRBJ1-3, with 10 bases that match TRBD1. Germline V gene data show CDR1 as SGHRS and CDR2 as YFSETQ. The ends lost 0 bases at V and 4 bases at J; junction bases unmatched: 7. This CDR3 has 17 residues. Here the CDR3 reads CASSLGMTGGAGNTIYF. CDR3 bases: TGCGCCAGCAGCTTGGGGATGACAGGGGGCGCGGGAAACACCATATATTTT. The full variable domain, completed using reference TRBV5-1 and TRBJ1-3, is KAGVTQTPRYLIKTRGQQVTLSCSPISGHRSVSWYQQTPGQGLQFLFEYFSETQRNKGNFPGRFSGRQFSNSRSEMNVSTLELGDSALYLCASSLGMTGGAGNTIYFGEGSWLTVV.

The rearrangement links TRBV19 to TRBJ1-5, with unresolved D. The CDR3 totals 15 residues. The germline V and J ends were trimmed by 4 bases and 4 bases, with 14 bases remaining between them. CDR1 is LNHDA and CDR2 is SQIVND in the germline V gene (reference sequence). The CDR3 reads CASSTTGHFNQPQHF. The CDR3 DNA reads TGTGCCAGTAGTACGACGGGCCATTTTAATCAGCCCCAGCATTTT.